This paragraph covers one T cell receptor beta chain sequence. This specimen belongs to a study of multiple sclerosis patients with progressive multifocal leukoencephalopathy. As to time point: before natalizumab initiation. The CDR3 spans 16 residues. The V end was cut by 0 bases, the J end by 7 bases, with 19 bases between. Germline V gene data show CDR1 as SGHTA and CDR2 as FQGTGA. Libraries were prepared by immunoSEQ multiplex PCR; TCRdb keeps only in-frame clonotypes and omits some of them. The sample records fewer than 35,000 clones, about 88% being singletons. This chain joins TRBV7-3 and TRBJ2-7; the D gene is possibly TRBD1 (6 bases). Material: PBMCs. This clonotype was obtained from a human donor with multiple sclerosis. The CDR3 reads CASSLTAGVSPMEQYF. CDR3 coding DNA: TGTGCCAGCAGCTTAACGGCAGGGGTCTCTCCCATGGAGCAGTACTTC.